A selection of T cell receptor beta chains follows, all from one sample in a study of PD-L1 blockade in urothelial cancer. Clones were read by immunoSEQ multiplex PCR, and TCRdb kept only the in-frame ones, dropping some. This table holds more than 45,000 clones, about 91% found once. The sequencing here drew on PBMCs, taken around atezolizumab (anti-PD-L1) treatment. These receptors were taken from a man older than 75 with urothelial cancer. CDR3s include the opening cysteine and the closing phenylalanine or tryptophan. The D gene is left open where the match is weak.

CDR3: CASSPISRSEAFF
DNA: TGTGCCAGCAGCCCAATCTCCCGGTCTGAAGCTTTCTTT
D: -
J: TRBJ1-1
V: TRBV11-2

CDR3: CAWSRRQGYTGELFF
DNA: TGTGCCTGGAGTAGAAGGCAGGGGTACACCGGGGAGCTGTTTTTT
D: -
J: TRBJ2-2
V: TRBV30

CDR3: CASSWGGVREQYF
DNA: TGTGCCAGCAGCTGGGGGGGGGTTCGCGAGCAGTACTTC
D: TRBD2
J: TRBJ2-7
V: TRBV7-9

CDR3: CASSLEGHLGEQYF
DNA: TGTGCCAGCAGTTTGGAGGGGCACCTGGGGGAGCAGTACTTC
D: -
J: TRBJ2-7
V: TRBV28

CDR3: CASRRTGREDGYTF
DNA: TGTGCCAGTAGACGGACAGGGAGAGAAGATGGCTACACCTTC
D: TRBD1
J: TRBJ1-2
V: TRBV19

CDR3: CASRGRDTQYF
DNA: TGTGCCAGCAGAGGGAGGGATACGCAGTATTTT
D: -
J: TRBJ2-3
V: TRBV6-6

CDR3: CASSLDRGQPQHF
DNA: TGTGCCAGCAGCTTAGACAGGGGCCAGCCCCAGCATTTT
D: -
J: TRBJ1-5
V: TRBV11-2

CDR3: CASSTSQGKGYF
DNA: TGTGCCAGCAGCACTTCACAGGGTAAAGGGTACTTC
D: -
J: TRBJ2-7
V: TRBV5-4

CDR3: CASSFQVSGGETQYF
DNA: TGTGCCAGCAGCTTCCAGGTTAGCGGGGGAGAGACCCAGTACTTC
D: TRBD2
J: TRBJ2-5
V: TRBV7-2

CDR3: CASSPRTSGRELGGQYF
DNA: TGTGCCAGTAGTCCCCGGACTAGCGGGAGAGAGTTAGGAGGGCAGTATTTT
D: TRBD2
J: TRBJ2-3
V: TRBV19

CDR3: CASSKGGRAKNIQYF
DNA: TGTGCCAGCAGCAAAGGGGGGAGGGCCAAAAACATTCAGTACTTC
D: -
J: TRBJ2-4
V: TRBV21-1

CDR3: CASSDGSSEQFF
DNA: TGCGCCAGCAGTGACGGGTCGTCCGAGCAGTTCTTC
D: -
J: TRBJ2-1
V: TRBV10-1

CDR3: CASSNGLAGVEDTQYF
DNA: TGTGCCAGCAGCAACGGACTAGCGGGAGTAGAAGATACGCAGTATTTT
D: TRBD2
J: TRBJ2-3
V: TRBV5-4